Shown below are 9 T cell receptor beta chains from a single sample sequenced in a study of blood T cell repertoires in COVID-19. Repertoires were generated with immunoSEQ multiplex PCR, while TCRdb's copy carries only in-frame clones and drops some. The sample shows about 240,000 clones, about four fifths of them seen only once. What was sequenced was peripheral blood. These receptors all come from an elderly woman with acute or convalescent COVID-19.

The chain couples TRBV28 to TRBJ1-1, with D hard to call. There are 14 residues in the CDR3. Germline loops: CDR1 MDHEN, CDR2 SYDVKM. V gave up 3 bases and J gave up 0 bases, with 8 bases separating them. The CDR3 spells CASSFWLLNTEAFF. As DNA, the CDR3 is TGTGCCAGCAGTTTTTGGCTCCTGAACACTGAAGCTTTCTTT.

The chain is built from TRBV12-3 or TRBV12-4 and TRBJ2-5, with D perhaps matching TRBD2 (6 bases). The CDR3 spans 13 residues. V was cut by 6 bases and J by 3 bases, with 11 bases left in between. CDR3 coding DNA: TGTGCCAGCAGGCGGGACTTCAAAGAGACCCAGTACTTC. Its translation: CASRRDFKETQYF.

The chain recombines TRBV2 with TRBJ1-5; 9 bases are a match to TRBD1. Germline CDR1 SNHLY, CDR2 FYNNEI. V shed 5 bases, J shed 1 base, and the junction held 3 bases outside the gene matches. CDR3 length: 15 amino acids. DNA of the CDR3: TGTGCCAGCAGTTTACAGGGGGCCAGCAATCAGCCCCAGCATTTT. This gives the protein CASSLQGASNQPQHF.

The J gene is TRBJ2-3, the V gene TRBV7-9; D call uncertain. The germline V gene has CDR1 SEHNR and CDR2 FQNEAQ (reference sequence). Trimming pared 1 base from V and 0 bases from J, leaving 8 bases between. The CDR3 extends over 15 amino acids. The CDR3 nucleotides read TGTGCCAGCAGCTTAGAACTAACTAGCACAGATACGCAGTATTTT. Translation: CASSLELTSTDTQYF.

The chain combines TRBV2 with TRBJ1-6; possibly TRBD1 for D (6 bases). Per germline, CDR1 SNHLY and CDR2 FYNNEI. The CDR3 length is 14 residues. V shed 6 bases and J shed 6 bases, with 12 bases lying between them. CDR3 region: CASSPDRTNSPLHF. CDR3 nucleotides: TGTGCCAGCAGCCCGGACAGAACTAATTCACCCCTCCACTTT.

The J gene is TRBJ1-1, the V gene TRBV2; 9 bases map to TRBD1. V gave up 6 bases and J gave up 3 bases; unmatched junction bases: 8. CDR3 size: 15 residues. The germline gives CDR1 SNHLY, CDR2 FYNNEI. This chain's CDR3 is CASRRDRVTDTEAFF. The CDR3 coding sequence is TGTGCCAGCAGACGGGACAGGGTAACGGACACTGAAGCTTTCTTT. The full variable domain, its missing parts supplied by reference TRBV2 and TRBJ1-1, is EPEVTQTPSHQVTQMGQEVILRCVPISNHLYFYWYRQILGQKVEFLVSFYNNEISEKSEIFDDQFSVERPDGSNFTLKIRSTKLEDSAMYFCASRRDRVTDTEAFFGQGTRLTVV.

CDR3 DNA: TGTGCCAGCAGTTTGATCGGTCGTTTGGGGACAGGGGGCTTAAGGGGTGGAAACACCATATATTTT. Encoded protein: CASSLIGRLGTGGLRGGNTIYF. The chain combines TRBV28 with TRBJ1-3; 12 bases map to TRBD1. This CDR3 region has 22 residues. V dropped 3 bases and J dropped 3; count of bases not matched to a gene: 21. CDR1 and CDR2 (germline): MDHEN, SYDVKM.

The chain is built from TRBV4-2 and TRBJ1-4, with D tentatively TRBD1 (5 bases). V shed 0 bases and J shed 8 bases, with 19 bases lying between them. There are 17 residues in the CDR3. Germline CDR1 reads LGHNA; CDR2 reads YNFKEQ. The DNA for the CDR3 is TGTGCCAGCAGCCAAGAGGGGCTAAAACAGGCCCAGGAAAAACTGTTTTTT. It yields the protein CASSQEGLKQAQEKLFF.

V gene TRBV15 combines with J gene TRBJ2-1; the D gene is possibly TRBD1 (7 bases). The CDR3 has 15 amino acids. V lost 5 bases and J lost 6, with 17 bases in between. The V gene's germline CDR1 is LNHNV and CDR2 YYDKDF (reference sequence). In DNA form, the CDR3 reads TGTGCCACCAGCGCGGAGGGCAGGGGGATCAATGAGCAGTTCTTC. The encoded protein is CATSAEGRGINEQFF.